These T cell receptor beta chains were read from a single sample in a study of graft-versus-host responses after intestinal transplantation. Using immunoSEQ multiplex PCR, the repertoire was profiled, and TCRdb retains in-frame clones only, with some absent. The repertoire has more than 95,000 clones, about 90% of them found once; the top ten carry 0.9%. Antigens for these TCRs are unknown. The sample in question was unstimulated CD4+ T cells sorted from spleen or lymph node cells, obtained before intestinal transplant. All receptors derive from a human donor who received an intestinal transplant. CDR3s include the opening cysteine and the closing phenylalanine or tryptophan. D genes are given only for firm matches. Only some rows state a clone size, as once, few, many or a class for expanded clones.

size	V	D	J	DNA	CDR3
once	TRBV19	TRBD1	TRBJ2-2	TGTGCCAGCTCGGACAGGAGAGACACCGGGGAGCTGTTTTTT	CASSDRRDTGELFF
few	TRBV19	TRBD2	TRBJ2-7	TGTGCCAGTAGTATATCCCCACTAGCGGGAATAGGGAAATTCTACGAGCAGTACTTC	CASSISPLAGIGKFYEQYF
few	TRBV2	-	TRBJ1-3	TGTGCCAGCAGTGTCAGGGCGTCCTCTGGAAACACCATATATTTT	CASSVRASSGNTIYF
-	TRBV7-3	-	TRBJ2-3	TGTGCCAGCAGCCCGAGAACGGAAGATACGCAGTATTTT	CASSPRTEDTQYF
-	TRBV4-2	-	TRBJ2-7	TGTGCCAGCAGCCAAGGGGGGACAACCTCCTACGAGCAGTACTTC	CASSQGGTTSYEQYF
-	TRBV5-1	-	TRBJ2-1	TGCGCCAGCAGCTTGGGAGGGACCCTCGACAATGAGCAGTTCTTC	CASSLGGTLDNEQFF
-	TRBV7-6	TRBD1	TRBJ2-3	TGTGCCAGCAGCTTAACCCCCTACCGAGGTTTAGGGGGCGAAACAGATACGCAGTATTTT	CASSLTPYRGLGGETDTQYF
-	TRBV7-9	-	TRBJ1-5	TGTGCCAGCAGCCCGGGAACTGAATTCAATCAGCCCCAGCATTTT	CASSPGTEFNQPQHF
-	TRBV19	-	TRBJ1-5	TGTGCCAGTAGTGTGAACGGCGGGGACCGCCAGCCCCAGCATTTT	CASSVNGGDRQPQHF
-	TRBV19	-	TRBJ2-5	TGTGCCAGTAGTATGCGTCTCACGAGGGGAGAGACCCAGTACTTC	CASSMRLTRGETQYF
-	TRBV2	-	TRBJ1-1	TGTGCCAGCGATAAAGGGGCAGAGACGAACACTGAAGCTTTCTTT	CASDKGAETNTEAFF
-	TRBV5-6	-	TRBJ1-2	TGTGCCAGCAGCTTGGTATCTACCGCGGGCTATGGCTACACCTTC	CASSLVSTAGYGYTF
-	TRBV5-1	-	TRBJ2-7	TGCGCCAGCAGCCAGGGAAGTACCTACGAGCAGTACTTC	CASSQGSTYEQYF
-	TRBV10-3	-	TRBJ2-3	TGTGCCATCAGACAGGGACCCCTCACAGATACGCAGTATTTT	CAIRQGPLTDTQYF
few	TRBV5-6	-	TRBJ2-1	TGTGCCAGCAGCGTTGACGGGGGGCGGAATGAGCAGTTCTTC	CASSVDGGRNEQFF
few	TRBV11-2	-	TRBJ1-2	TGTGCCAGCAGCTTAGAGACAGGCGGTGGTCCAGGCTACACCTTC	CASSLETGGGPGYTF
-	TRBV5-4	TRBD1	TRBJ1-1	TGTGCCAGCAGCTCGGGACAGACAGGAGCTGAAGCTTTCTTT	CASSSGQTGAEAFF
few	TRBV6-1	TRBD1	TRBJ1-6	TGTGCCAGCAGTGAGGTCCAGGGACAGGGGTGGGCACCCCTCCACTTT	CASSEVQGQGWAPLHF
-	TRBV7-2	TRBD2	TRBJ2-7	TGTGCCAGCAGCTCCCCCACTGGACTAGCCTACGAGCAGTACTTC	CASSSPTGLAYEQYF
-	TRBV5-4	TRBD2	TRBJ2-3	TGTGCCAGCAGTATTATAGCGGGGGGGAAAGATACGCAGTATTTT	CASSIIAGGKDTQYF
-	TRBV12-5	-	TRBJ2-3	TGTGCTAGTGGTTTGGAGTCTAGTGGGGATACGCAGTATTTT	CASGLESSGDTQYF
-	TRBV16	-	TRBJ1-6	TGTGCCAGCAGCCAAAGGACACTTAATTCACCCCTCCACTTT	CASSQRTLNSPLHF
-	TRBV9	-	TRBJ1-3	TGTGCCAGCAGCCCGACGATCTCTGGAAACACCATATATTTT	CASSPTISGNTIYF
-	TRBV9	TRBD2	TRBJ2-1	TGTGCCAGCAGCCCGCTCCTAGCGGGGCACTACAATGAGCAGTTCTTC	CASSPLLAGHYNEQFF
-	TRBV6-1	-	TRBJ1-2	TGTGCCAGCAGTGATTGGAACAGAGCTAACTATGGCTACACCTTC	CASSDWNRANYGYTF
-	TRBV5-1	-	TRBJ1-4	TGCGCCAGCAGCTTGGTTCTTCCCGGGGCTAATGAAAAACTGTTTTTT	CASSLVLPGANEKLFF
-	TRBV14	-	TRBJ2-1	TGTGCCAGCAGCCAGGGAATAGTGGGGCTCCGACAGCAGTTCTTC	CASSQGIVGLRQQFF
-	TRBV15	-	TRBJ2-7	TGTGCCACCAGCAGAGATCTGTGGTCGGGGGGCGAGCGATCCTACGAGCAGTACTTC	CATSRDLWSGGERSYEQYF
-	TRBV2	-	TRBJ2-2	TGTGCCAGCAGTGAAATCCGGGAATCGGCCGGGGAGCTGTTTTTT	CASSEIRESAGELFF
-	TRBV2	-	TRBJ1-1	TGTGCCTCCTCAGGGGAGTACACTGAAGCTTTCTTT	CASSGEYTEAFF
-	TRBV7-2	-	TRBJ1-1	TGTGCCAGCAGATCGAGGGGGGGTATGAACACTGAAGCTTTCTTT	CASRSRGGMNTEAFF
few	TRBV10-2	-	TRBJ1-4	TGCGCCAGCAGTGAGATCAGGGGTGAAAAACTGTTTTTT	CASSEIRGEKLFF
-	TRBV5-5	TRBD1	TRBJ1-2	TGTGCCAGCAATTTAGACAGGGCGCGGGGCTACACCTTC	CASNLDRARGYTF
-	TRBV12-5	TRBD1	TRBJ2-5	TGTGCTAGTGGTCCGGGAATCGGGACAGGGGTACAAGAGACCCAGTACTTC	CASGPGIGTGVQETQYF
-	TRBV19	-	TRBJ1-5	TGTGCCACGGGCAGGGCCGATCAGCCCCAGCATTTT	CATGRADQPQHF
-	TRBV9	-	TRBJ2-3	TGTGCCAGCAGCGTAGAAGGTCGGGCCGCTCTGACAGATACGCAGTATTTT	CASSVEGRAALTDTQYF
-	TRBV10-3	-	TRBJ2-5	TGTGCCATCAGTGAGAGACAGCAAGAGACCCAGTACTTC	CAISERQQETQYF